The 27 T cell receptor beta chains below come from one sample, sequenced in a study of shared clonotypes between healthy human individuals. TCRdb keeps only in-frame clones here, not all; method: immunoSEQ multiplex PCR. The table lists 2 million to 3 million clones, 93% of them singletons. The sequencing input was naive CD4+ T cells from PBMCs. Subset in this sample: CD45RA+ positively selected. The source of these receptors is a young man in good health. Some clones in this sample may be carry-over from other donors' samples.

The chain carries TRBV10-2 and TRBJ2-1, with 8 bases lining up with TRBD2. V lost 2 bases to trimming and J lost 4 bases; unmatched junction nucleotides: 13. CDR1 is WSHSY, CDR2 SAAADI, per germline. This CDR3 is 18 amino acids long. CDR3 protein: CASSEELAGTTFYNEQFF. DNA for the CDR3: TGCGCCAGCAGTGAGGAGTTAGCGGGGACCACTTTTTACAATGAGCAGTTCTTC.

V and J are TRBV28 and TRBJ2-2, with 7 bases aligning to TRBD2. The V gene's germline CDR1 is MDHEN and CDR2 SYDVKM. The length of the CDR3 is 15 residues. The V and J ends lost 6 bases and 4 bases, in that order; junction bases with no gene match: 8. The DNA for the CDR3 is TGTGCCAGCAGCCGGGGAGGGGACGGCACCGGGGAGCTGTTTTTT. Translated, it gives CASSRGGDGTGELFF.

This clone was detected only once. Other nucleotide sequences from this sample produce the same CDR3. The J gene is TRBJ2-1, the V gene TRBV19; the D is unclear. The length of the CDR3 is 14 residues. The germline V and J ends were trimmed by 1 base and 2 bases, with 6 bases remaining between them. The germline gives CDR1 LNHDA, CDR2 SQIVND (reference sequence). CDR3 residues: CASSIGSPYNEQFF. The CDR3 coding sequence is TGTGCCAGTAGTATAGGGTCCCCCTACAATGAGCAGTTCTTC. The complete variable domain, with remaining parts taken from reference TRBV19 and TRBJ2-1, reads DGGITQSPKYLFRKEGQNVTLSCEQNLNHDAMYWYRQDPGQGLRLIYYSQIVNDFQKGDIAEGYSVSREKKESFPLTVTSAQKNPTAFYLCASSIGSPYNEQFFGPGTRLTVL.

The chain has TRBV29-1 and TRBJ2-1, with 7 bases that match TRBD2. J was trimmed by 6 bases and V by 1 base; bases with no gene match: 6. Germline assignment: CDR1 SQVTM and CDR2 ANQGSEA. The CDR3 runs 14 residues. CDR3 nucleotides: TGCAGCGTTGAAGTGTCACTAGCGTTCAATGAGCAGTTCTTC. Residues: CSVEVSLAFNEQFF.

A single count supports this clone. V and J are TRBV9 and TRBJ2-2; 8 bases align to TRBD2. V was pared by 1 base and J by 5 bases, with 7 bases of the junction left unmatched. Per germline, CDR1 SGDLS and CDR2 YYNGEE. The CDR3 loop spans 16 amino acids. The CDR3 DNA reads TGTGCCAGCAGCGTAACCGGGAGGGCCGGAACCGGGGAGCTGTTTTTT. Encoded protein: CASSVTGRAGTGELFF.

The chain's CDR3 is CASRRGTGNTIYF. The DNA for the CDR3 is TGTGCCAGCCGGCGAGGGACTGGAAACACCATATATTTT. The V and J genes are TRBV2 and TRBJ1-3; D is unresolved. The CDR3 is 13 amino acids. The V end lost 8 bases, the J end lost 2 bases, and 10 bases lay between the germline ends. Germline CDR1 SNHLY, CDR2 FYNNEI.

The chain joins TRBV5-1 to TRBJ2-7; TRBD1 is a possible D gene (6 bases). The CDR3 is made up of 15 amino acids. Trimming pared 1 base from V and 4 bases from J, leaving 15 bases between. Germline CDR1 and CDR2: SGHRS and YFSETQ. CDR3 loop: CASSLLGGAGYEQYF. CDR3 nucleotides: TGCGCCAGCAGCTTGCTTGGGGGCGCAGGTTACGAGCAGTACTTC.

The rearrangement joins TRBV5-1 to TRBJ2-1, with D unresolved. The V gene lost 0 bases and the J gene lost 4 bases, with 8 bases spanning the gap. Germline V gene sequence: CDR1 SGHRS, CDR2 YFSETQ. The CDR3 covers 14 residues. CDR3 amino acids: CASSLDDNYNEQFF. CDR3 DNA: TGCGCCAGCAGCTTGGATGACAATTACAATGAGCAGTTCTTC.

About this clone itself: Other DNA sequences in this specimen translate into the identical CDR3. The chain recombines TRBV19 with TRBJ2-7, with 13 bases matching TRBD2. The CDR3 covers 14 residues. Germline V gene data show CDR1 as LNHDA and CDR2 as SQIVND (reference sequence). V lost 5 bases, J lost 4 bases, and 2 bases stayed unmatched. CDR3 in amino acids: CASSRTSGRYEQYF. CDR3 coding DNA: TGTGCCAGTAGTCGGACTAGCGGGAGATACGAGCAGTACTTC.

The J gene is TRBJ1-6, the V gene TRBV11-2; D is unclear. V was pared by 1 base and J by 7 bases, with 5 bases between. There are 13 residues in the CDR3. Germline assignment: CDR1 SGHAT and CDR2 FQNNGV. The CDR3 nucleotides read TGTGCCAGCAGCTTAGTCCTCAATTCACCCCTCCACTTT. It codes for CASSLVLNSPLHF.

The CDR3 protein is CAWSVPGATDTQYF. The CDR3 nucleotides are TGTGCCTGGAGTGTTCCCGGGGCTACAGATACGCAGTATTTT. V and J are TRBV30 and TRBJ2-3; D is tentatively TRBD1 or TRBD2 (5 bases each). CDR1 and CDR2 from the germline V gene are GTSNPN and SVGIG (reference sequence). This CDR3 is 14 amino acids long. The V and J ends lost 0 bases and 3 bases respectively, with 10 bases between them. Using reference TRBV30 and TRBJ2-3 for the parts outside the CDR3, the full variable domain is SQTIHQWPATLVQPVGSPLSLECTVEGTSNPNLYWYRQAAGRGLQLLFYSVGIGQISSEVPQNLSASRPQDRQFILSSKKLLLSDSGFYLCAWSVPGATDTQYFGPGTRLTVL.

V gene TRBV30 combines with J gene TRBJ2-2, with D hard to call. The V end was cut by 1 base, the J end by 5 bases, with 11 bases between. The CDR3 loop spans 14 amino acids. The germline CDR1 and CDR2 sequences are GTSNPN and SVGIG (reference sequence). CDR3 amino acids: CAWSAVIATGELFF. Written as DNA, the CDR3 is TGTGCCTGGAGTGCAGTGATTGCGACCGGGGAGCTGTTTTTT.

V usage is TRBV4-2 and J usage is TRBJ2-5, with D unresolved. Trimming removed 1 base at V and 4 bases at J, with 13 bases between. The CDR3 has 15 amino acids. CDR1 and CDR2 (germline): LGHNA, YNFKEQ. This CDR3 reads CASSQGVRSIETQYF. The CDR3 region has the DNA TGTGCCAGCAGCCAAGGAGTCAGGTCCATAGAGACCCAGTACTTC.

This chain links TRBV30 with TRBJ1-3; no definite D call. Germline assignment: CDR1 GTSNPN and CDR2 SVGIG (reference sequence). Trimming left V 0 bases short and J 0 bases short, with 9 bases between. The CDR3 loop spans 15 amino acids. The CDR3 loop reads CAWSVNRISGNTIYF. The CDR3 DNA sequence: TGTGCCTGGAGTGTGAACCGCATCTCTGGAAACACCATATATTTT.

This clone was picked up one time. The chain's CDR3 is CASSLSWNTRDTQYF. The CDR3 DNA reads as TGTGCCAGCAGTTTATCGTGGAATACGAGAGATACGCAGTATTTT. The chain couples TRBV27 to TRBJ2-3, with D unclear. Germline V gene data show CDR1 as MNHEY and CDR2 as SMNVEV (reference sequence). The CDR3 is 15 residues long. Deletions cut 0 bases from V and 5 bases from J, with 12 bases between.

The J gene is TRBJ2-7, the V gene TRBV5-4; D gene uncertain. The CDR3 is 13 residues long. Germline lookup yields CDR1 SGHNT and CDR2 YYREEE (reference sequence). V was cut by 0 bases and J by 6 bases, with 10 bases left in between. CDR3 protein: CASSLAASVEQYF. The CDR3 bases are TGTGCCAGCAGCTTGGCCGCATCGGTCGAGCAGTACTTC.

This clone showed up just once. The chain employs TRBV28 and TRBJ1-2; a weak D match, TRBD1 (6 bases). The germline CDR1 and CDR2 sequences are MDHEN and SYDVKM. The germline V and J ends were trimmed by 8 bases and 5 bases, with 27 bases remaining between them. The CDR3 loop spans 17 amino acids. DNA of the CDR3: TGTGCCAGCTTCCGTTTCGGGGGCGATGGCCTTCTGTATGGCTACACCTTC. Translation: CASFRFGGDGLLYGYTF.

The chain has TRBV25-1 and TRBJ2-5; 7 bases fit TRBD1. The DNA end lines up better with TRBJ2-7; the J call may be wrong. The CDR3 contains 14 residues. The germline gives CDR1 MGHDK, CDR2 SYGVNS. DNA of the CDR3: TGTGCCAGCAGTGCACAGGGGAAAACCTACGAGCAGTACTTC. This gives the protein CASSAQGKTYEQYF.

This clone was picked up one time. This chain joins TRBV28 and TRBJ1-2; TRBD1 aligns across 10 bases. Trimming cost V 1 base and J 8 bases; bases outside gene matches: 7. This CDR3 is built from 15 residues. Germline values: CDR1 MDHEN, CDR2 SYDVKM. The chain's CDR3 is CASSLFQGQGYGYTF. DNA of the CDR3: TGTGCCAGCAGTTTATTTCAGGGACAGGGGTACGGCTACACCTTC.

As for this clone: This sample includes further DNA sequences coding for the same CDR3. The CDR3 spells CAWARGGHEQYF. The CDR3, as DNA: TGTGCCTGGGCTCGTGGGGGTCACGAGCAGTACTTC. V is TRBV30 and J is TRBJ2-7, with D perhaps matching TRBD1 or TRBD2 (5 bases each). V was cut by 5 bases and J by 5 bases, with 13 bases left in between. CDR1 is GTSNPN, CDR2 SVGIG, per germline (reference sequence). The CDR3 runs 12 residues. Combining the CDR3 with reference TRBV30 and TRBJ2-7 gives the whole variable domain SQTIHQWPATLVQPVGSPLSLECTVEGTSNPNLYWYRQAAGRGLQLLFYSVGIGQISSEVPQNLSASRPQDRQFILSSKKLLLSDSGFYLCAWARGGHEQYFGPGTRLTVT.

The chain joins TRBV27 to TRBJ1-2; the D is unclear. There are 14 residues in the CDR3. Germline CDR1 reads MNHEY; CDR2 reads SMNVEV (reference sequence). V was pared by 5 bases and J by 5 bases, with 15 bases between. The CDR3 spells CASSPLGQLYGYTF. In nucleotides, the CDR3 is TGTGCCAGCAGTCCTCTCGGGCAGCTTTATGGCTACACCTTC.

The chain is built from TRBV5-4 and TRBJ2-3; 7 nucleotides line up with TRBD2. The CDR3 covers 16 residues. After removal of 4 bases from V and 3 bases from J, the junction contained 11 bases not matched to a gene. The germline gives CDR1 SGHNT, CDR2 YYREEE (reference sequence). This CDR3 is CASSPGLAEFTDTQYF. The DNA for the CDR3 is TGTGCCAGCAGCCCCGGGCTAGCGGAATTTACAGATACGCAGTATTTT. Using reference TRBV5-4 and TRBJ2-3 for the parts outside the CDR3, the full variable domain is ETGVTQSPTHLIKTRGQQVTLRCSSQSGHNTVSWYQQALGQGPQFIFQYYREEENGRGNFPPRFSGLQFPNYSSELNVNALELDDSALYLCASSPGLAEFTDTQYFGPGTRLTVL.

This chain connects TRBV9 to TRBJ1-6; the D is unclear. CDR1 and CDR2 from the germline V gene are SGDLS and YYNGEE. The CDR3 has 15 residues. Between the trimmed V and J ends, which lost 0 bases and 5 bases, there was a span of 9 bases. CDR3 nucleotide sequence: TGTGCCAGCAGCGTAGGGGGAAAGAATAATTCACCCCTCCACTTT. Translation: CASSVGGKNNSPLHF.

The genes are TRBV15 and TRBJ2-2; D may correspond to TRBD1 or TRBD2 (7 bases each). V lost 2 bases and J 5 bases, leaving 12 bases between the germline ends. Germline V gene sequence: CDR1 LNHNV, CDR2 YYDKDF (reference sequence). The CDR3 spans 15 residues. The CDR3 reads CATSRQGGRTGELFF. The CDR3 DNA follows: TGTGCCACCAGCAGACAGGGGGGGCGGACCGGGGAGCTGTTTTTT.

Of note for this clone: This CDR3 is also generated by other DNA sequences in the sample. The gene calls are TRBV7-2 and TRBJ1-5; TRBD1 might be the D (6 bases). Germline assignment: CDR1 SGHTA and CDR2 FQGNSA. The CDR3 contains 14 residues. V was cut by 4 bases and J by 3 bases, with 10 bases left in between. The CDR3 reads CASSSGQPNQPQHF. Written as DNA, the CDR3 is TGTGCCAGCAGCTCTGGACAGCCCAATCAGCCCCAGCATTTT.

The gene calls are TRBV28 and TRBJ2-3, with D maybe TRBD1 (6 bases). CDR3 size: 17 residues. The ends were cut back, 5 bases at V and 0 bases at J, with 18 bases in the middle. Germline loops: CDR1 MDHEN, CDR2 SYDVKM. This CDR3 is CASSTRPGTPSTDTQYF. DNA for the CDR3: TGTGCCAGCAGTACTCGTCCCGGGACACCAAGCACAGATACGCAGTATTTT. The full variable domain, rest sourced from reference TRBV28 and TRBJ2-3, is DVKVTQSSRYLVKRTGEKVFLECVQDMDHENMFWYRQDPGLGLRLIYFSYDVKMKEKGDIPEGYSVSREKKERFSLILESASTNQTSMYLCASSTRPGTPSTDTQYFGPGTRLTVL.

The rearrangement links TRBV28 to TRBJ2-5; 8 positions agree with TRBD2. This CDR3 comprises 18 residues. Trimming removed 4 bases from V and 3 bases from J; junction bases left unmatched: 16. CDR1 and CDR2 (germline): MDHEN, SYDVKM. CDR3: CASSSLPGGTDFEETQYF. DNA of the CDR3: TGTGCCAGCAGTTCCCTCCCGGGGGGGACGGACTTTGAAGAGACCCAGTACTTC. The full variable domain, completed using reference TRBV28 and TRBJ2-5, is DVKVTQSSRYLVKRTGEKVFLECVQDMDHENMFWYRQDPGLGLRLIYFSYDVKMKEKGDIPEGYSVSREKKERFSLILESASTNQTSMYLCASSSLPGGTDFEETQYFGPGTRLLVL.